A single sample is the source of the 26 T cell receptor beta chains below, sequenced in a study of blood T cell repertoires in COVID-19 (dated by TCRdb to the early 2020s). The library was obtained by the immunoSEQ multiplex PCR assay. The clones in this table, taken by TCRdb from immuneACCESS, are in-frame only. Not every clone is retained; where verified, under half of the shortfall comes from an unresolved V gene, and the cause of the rest is unknown. Here the sample has 250,000 to 400,000 clones; 85% occur a single time. The ten top clones hold 1.9% of the sample. The sample taken for sequencing was PBMCs or T cells enriched from blood (not recorded which). These receptors were collected from a woman in her twenties or thirties who had been exposed to COVID-19.

In this sample, this clone turned up a few times. The chain uses TRBV2 and TRBJ1-3; TRBD1 aligns across 8 bases. The germline V gene encodes CDR1 SNHLY and CDR2 FYNNEI. The length of the CDR3 is 15 residues. V shed 3 bases, J shed 2 bases, and the junction held 3 bases outside the gene matches. CDR3 sequence (DNA): TGTGCCAGCAGTGATAGGACAGGGCCTGGAAACACCATATATTTT. This translates into CASSDRTGPGNTIYF.

This clone occurred a few times. Mismatch with germline at one junction end may stem from a read error. The rearrangement joins TRBV11-2 to TRBJ1-6; D uncertain. This CDR3 contains 12 residues. Germline V gene sequence: CDR1 SGHAT, CDR2 FQNNGV. Here the CDR3 reads CASSLAAARLVF. For the CDR3, the DNA is TGTGCCAGCAGCTTAGCTGCGGCTCGGCTTGTCTTT.

This CDR3 is CASSTDQGAWTEAFF. CDR3 coding DNA: TGTGCCAGTAGTACCGATCAGGGGGCATGGACTGAAGCTTTCTTT. The J gene is TRBJ1-1, the V gene TRBV19, with 8 nucleotides matching TRBD1. V was pared by 4 bases and J by 5 bases, with 9 bases of the junction left unmatched. The CDR3 is 15 residues long. From germline, CDR1 is LNHDA and CDR2 SQIVND (reference sequence).

This clone was detected only a few times. The gene calls are TRBV7-9 and TRBJ1-3, with TRBD1 matching 9 bases. Germline CDR1 SEHNR, CDR2 FQNEAQ (reference sequence). V was pared by 1 base and J by 1 base, with 2 bases of the junction left unmatched. This CDR3 has 16 residues. The CDR3 spells CASSLGTGASGNTIYF. The CDR3 nucleotides are TGTGCCAGCAGCTTAGGGACAGGGGCGTCTGGAAACACCATATATTTT. Full variable domain (remainder filled in from reference TRBV7-9 and TRBJ1-3): DTGVSQNPRHKITKRGQNVTFRCDPISEHNRLYWYRQTLGQGPEFLTYFQNEAQLEKSRLLSDRFSAERPKGSFSTLEIQRTEQGDSAMYLCASSLGTGASGNTIYFGEGSWLTVV.

This chain links TRBV6-5 with TRBJ2-6, with no clear D. The CDR3 is 15 residues long. Between the trimmed V and J ends, which lost 3 bases and 0 bases, there was a span of 6 bases. Germline CDR1 and CDR2: MNHEY and SVGAGI. CDR3 DNA sequence: TGTGCCAGCAGTTATCTTCGCTCTGGGGCCAACGTCCTGACTTTC. This sequence encodes CASSYLRSGANVLTF.

The chain joins TRBV2 to TRBJ2-1; 14 bases match TRBD2. From germline, CDR1 is SNHLY and CDR2 FYNNEI. The CDR3 sequence is 15 residues long. With 5 bases clipped from V and 7 bases from J, the junction kept 4 bases outside the gene matches. As DNA, the CDR3 is TGTGCCAGCAGTCGAGGACTAGCGGGAGGAAATGAGCAGTTCTTC. Residues: CASSRGLAGGNEQFF.

The J gene is TRBJ2-4, the V gene TRBV19, with D maybe TRBD1 (5 bases). The CDR3 contains 14 residues. Germline CDR1 LNHDA, CDR2 SQIVND (reference sequence). The V and J ends lost 7 bases and 0 bases respectively, with 10 bases between them. The CDR3, as DNA: TGTGCCAGTAAGGGGATCTCAGCCAAAAACATTCAGTACTTC. Translation gives CASKGISAKNIQYF.

This chain uses TRBV3-1 (or the pseudogene TRBV3-2) with TRBJ1-2; 7 bases are a match to TRBD1. The germline gives CDR1 LGHDT, CDR2 YNNKEL (reference sequence). The CDR3 runs to 16 residues. Trimming at V came to 0 bases and at J to 8 bases, leaving 12 bases not matched to a gene. CDR3 sequence reads: CASSQDPLGRGRGYTF. The CDR3 nucleotides read TGTGCCAGCAGCCAAGATCCTCTTGGAAGGGGGCGAGGCTACACCTTC.

The rearrangement links TRBV12-3 or TRBV12-4 to TRBJ2-3; TRBD1 aligns across 7 bases. V lost 6 bases, J lost 0 bases, and 0 bases stayed unmatched. This CDR3 comprises 13 residues. CDR3 coding DNA: TGTGCCAGCAGACAGGGGAGCACAGATACGCAGTATTTT. Residues: CASRQGSTDTQYF.

V and J are TRBV6-6 and TRBJ2-7, with TRBD1 as a possible D gene (6 bases). CDR1 MNHNY and CDR2 SVGAGI come from the germline V gene (reference sequence). Trimming shortened V by 5 bases and J by 3 bases, and 17 bases separated the two germline ends. This CDR3 contains 15 residues. Written as DNA, the CDR3 is TGTGCCAGCAGTCTCAGGGGCCGTAGCCTCTACGAGCAGTACTTC. This gives the protein CASSLRGRSLYEQYF.

This rearrangement joins TRBV9 to TRBJ2-7, with a possible D match to TRBD2 (6 bases). This CDR3 is 14 amino acids long. Trimming took off 3 bases at V and 4 bases at J, with 14 bases between the two ends. CDR1 SGDLS and CDR2 YYNGEE come from the germline V gene. As DNA, the CDR3 is TGTGCCAGCAGCGAGGGCGGGATCATGTACGAGCAGTACTTC. Translation gives CASSEGGIMYEQYF. Combining the CDR3 with reference TRBV9 and TRBJ2-7 gives the whole variable domain DSGVTQTPKHLITATGQRVTLRCSPRSGDLSVYWYQQSLDQGLQFLIQYYNGEERAKGNILERFSAQQFPDLHSELNLSSLELGDSALYFCASSEGGIMYEQYFGPGTRLTVT.

Worth noting for this clone: The same CDR3 arises from other DNA sequences in this sample as well. The chain carries TRBV27 and TRBJ2-7; maybe TRBD2 (6 bases). Trimming left V 5 bases short and J 2 bases short, with 10 bases between. This CDR3 contains 13 residues. Germline V gene lookup returns CDR1 MNHEY and CDR2 SMNVEV (reference sequence). The CDR3 sequence: CASSLGLAYEQYF. In DNA form, the CDR3 reads TGTGCCAGCAGTCTGGGACTGGCCTACGAGCAGTACTTC.

The chain uses TRBV19 and TRBJ1-4; tentative D call: TRBD1 (6 bases). The V gene lost 7 bases and the J gene lost 4 bases, with 19 bases spanning the gap. CDR1 LNHDA and CDR2 SQIVND come from the germline V gene (reference sequence). The CDR3 loop spans 16 amino acids. CDR3 loop: CASNDLRGSDNEKLFF. The CDR3 bases are TGTGCCAGTAACGACCTCAGGGGTTCGGATAATGAAAAACTGTTTTTT.

CDR3: CASSLDRGYGYTF. The CDR3 bases are TGTGCCAGCAGTTTAGACAGGGGGTATGGCTACACCTTC. The rearrangement uses TRBV12-3 or TRBV12-4 and TRBJ1-2; 8 nucleotides align to TRBD1. The CDR3 runs 13 residues. Losses at the gene ends were 1 base for V and 5 bases for J; bases not matched to a gene: 0.

The chain employs TRBV7-3 and TRBJ1-5; TRBD1 agrees at 10 bases. The CDR3 is 17 residues long. Looked up from germline, CDR1 is SGHTA and CDR2 is FQGTGA. Trimming at V came to 10 bases and at J to 0 bases, leaving 12 bases not matched to a gene. CDR3 amino acids: CATPPGQGPYSNQPQHF. CDR3 DNA sequence: TGTGCCACCCCACCGGGACAGGGGCCTTATAGCAATCAGCCCCAGCATTTT.

The chain links TRBV5-1 to TRBJ1-2; possible D gene TRBD1, 6 bases. This CDR3 has 13 amino acids. The V and J ends lost 0 bases and 8 bases respectively, with 11 bases between them. Germline-derived CDR1 and CDR2 are SGHRS and YFSETQ. CDR3 DNA sequence: TGCGCCAGCAGCTTGGTACAGGGCAAGGGCTACACCTTC. Translating it yields CASSLVQGKGYTF.

This chain connects TRBV3-1 (or the pseudogene TRBV3-2) to TRBJ1-5; D is unclear. V was shortened by 2 bases and J by 4 bases, with 12 bases between the two germline ends. The V gene's germline CDR1 is LGHDT and CDR2 YNNKEL (reference sequence). CDR3 size: 15 residues. As DNA, the CDR3 is TGTGCCAGCAGCCAACTCGCGGGCCGGAATCAGCCCCAGCATTTT. Translated: CASSQLAGRNQPQHF.

The chain uses TRBV6-6 and TRBJ1-6; 11 positions agree with TRBD1. The CDR3 runs 13 residues. The germline V gene encodes CDR1 MNHNY and CDR2 SVGAGI (reference sequence). Trimming took 7 bases from V and 13 from J; bases not matched to a gene: 6. The CDR3 bases are TGTGCCAGCACCGGACAGGGGGCGAATCCCCTCCACTTT. It specifies CASTGQGANPLHF.

The chain recombines TRBV2 with TRBJ2-1; D is undetermined. CDR3 size: 14 residues. Germline-derived CDR1 and CDR2 are SNHLY and FYNNEI. V was trimmed by 3 bases and J by 0 bases, leaving 6 bases between them. The CDR3 loop reads CASSDSISYNEQFF. The CDR3 coding sequence is TGTGCCAGCAGTGATAGTATCTCCTACAATGAGCAGTTCTTC.

Here the CDR3 DNA reads TGTGCCACCAGCAGAGATTTAGTTAGGGGGATCGATACGCAGTATTTT. As protein: CATSRDLVRGIDTQYF. The chain couples TRBV15 to TRBJ2-3; TRBD1 is a possible D gene (6 bases). CDR3 length: 16 amino acids. CDR1 is LNHNV, CDR2 YYDKDF, per germline (reference sequence). Trimming removed 0 bases from V and 6 bases from J, with 16 bases in between.

This CDR3 reads CAISGGLAGGQRTGELFF. Here the CDR3 DNA reads TGTGCCATCAGTGGGGGACTAGCGGGAGGGCAAAGGACCGGGGAGCTGTTTTTT. The gene calls are TRBV10-3 and TRBJ2-2; 16 bases are shared with TRBD2. Looked up from germline, CDR1 is ENHRY and CDR2 is SYGVKD. V lost 4 bases to trimming and J lost 5 bases; unmatched junction nucleotides: 7. The CDR3 runs to 18 residues.

The chain recombines TRBV18 with TRBJ1-1; 8 nucleotides line up with TRBD1. CDR3 length: 17 amino acids. Germline CDR1 KGHSH, CDR2 LQKENI. V dropped 3 bases and J dropped 4; count of bases not matched to a gene: 13. CDR3 sequence: CASSPKMTGDRGTEAFF. For the CDR3, the DNA is TGTGCCAGCTCACCGAAAATGACAGGGGATCGGGGCACTGAAGCTTTCTTT.

This clone was counted a few times. J is TRBJ2-7 and V is TRBV7-2, with a possible D match to TRBD2 (5 bases). The ends were cut back, 4 bases at V and 2 bases at J, with 9 bases in the middle. Germline V CDR1 and CDR2: SGHTA, FQGNSA. This CDR3 region has 13 residues. CDR3: CASSSRDTYEQYF. The CDR3 DNA is TGTGCCAGCAGCTCCCGGGATACCTACGAGCAGTACTTC.

This sequence joins TRBV9 and TRBJ1-6; D gene uncertain. The CDR3 length is 13 residues. Trimming left V 0 bases short and J 5 bases short, with 3 bases between. Germline CDR1 is SGDLS and CDR2 is YYNGEE. CDR3 DNA sequence: TGTGCCAGCAGCGTAGCGGATAATTCACCCCTCCACTTT. This translates into CASSVADNSPLHF.

The gene calls are TRBV24-1 and TRBJ2-2; TRBD1 aligns across 7 bases. The CDR3 is made up of 17 amino acids. In germline, CDR1 is KGHDR, CDR2 SFDVKD. The V gene end was trimmed by 3 bases and the J gene end by 2 bases; junction bases not matched to a gene: 8. This CDR3 is CATSDPRRGGNTGELFF. Written as DNA, the CDR3 is TGTGCCACCAGTGATCCCCGGAGAGGGGGCAACACCGGGGAGCTGTTTTTT.

This clone has just a few counts. The V gene is TRBV7-2, the J gene TRBJ2-3; D ambiguous. V dropped 3 bases and J dropped 3 bases, with 7 bases sitting between them. Germline V gene data show CDR1 as SGHTA and CDR2 as FQGNSA. There are 13 residues in the CDR3. As DNA, the CDR3 is TGTGCCAGCAGCTTCACTAATACAGATACGCAGTATTTT. Amino acid sequence: CASSFTNTDTQYF.